These 27 T cell receptor beta chains share one sample of origin, sequenced in a study of cytomegalovirus exposure and HLA in healthy donors. Researchers ran the PCR with 60 Vbeta and 13 Jbeta primers. Method: immunoSEQ multiplex PCR; TCRdb's copy keeps in-frame clones and lacks some. This table holds around 150,000 clones, more than 75% found once. The specimen was PBMCs. Source of these receptors: a man aged 45-65 years in good health and CMV-seronegative.

V is TRBV5-1 and J is TRBJ1-1; D is possibly TRBD1 (6 bases). The CDR3 spans 16 residues. From germline, CDR1 is SGHRS and CDR2 YFSETQ. V lost 4 bases and J 0 bases, leaving 16 bases between the germline ends. The CDR3 region has the DNA TGCGCCAGCAGCGTCGGACAGACAACTATGAACACTGAAGCTTTCTTT. It specifies CASSVGQTTMNTEAFF.

The CDR3 DNA is TGTGCCAGCAGCTCTGGACAAATAGGCAATCAGCCCCAGCATTTT. The encoded protein is CASSSGQIGNQPQHF. The V gene is TRBV7-8, the J gene TRBJ1-5, with D possibly matching TRBD1 (5 bases). This CDR3 comprises 15 residues. Trimming left V 4 bases short and J 2 bases short, with 12 bases between. Germline loops: CDR1 SGHVS, CDR2 FQNEAQ. Full variable domain (rest looked up from reference TRBV7-8 and TRBJ1-5): GAGVSQSPRYKVAKRGQDVALRCDPISGHVSLFWYQQALGQGPEFLTYFQNEAQLDKSGLPSDRFFAERPEGSVSTLKIQRTQQEDSAVYLCASSSGQIGNQPQHFGDGTRLSIL.

The J gene is TRBJ2-1, the V gene TRBV7-2; D may be TRBD1 (6 bases). Germline V gene lookup returns CDR1 SGHTA and CDR2 FQGNSA. V was cut by 10 bases and J by 9 bases, with 16 bases left in between. The CDR3 runs to 12 residues. This CDR3 reads CATSSRGGEQFF. The CDR3, as DNA: TGTGCCACTTCGTCCAGAGGGGGTGAGCAGTTCTTC.

The chain recombines TRBV11-3 with TRBJ2-2, with TRBD1 as a possible D gene (6 bases). The ends were cut back, 2 bases at V and 5 bases at J, with 9 bases in the middle. Germline values: CDR1 SGHNT, CDR2 YENEEA. This CDR3 region has 14 residues. The CDR3 sequence: CASSLQQGTGELFF. In DNA, the CDR3 is TGTGCCAGCAGCTTACAACAGGGTACCGGGGAGCTGTTTTTT.

V gene TRBV7-6 combines with J gene TRBJ1-2, with D possibly matching TRBD1 (5 bases). This CDR3 spans 13 amino acids. V lost 1 base to trimming and J lost 3 bases, with 6 bases between them. Germline V gives CDR1 SGHVS, CDR2 FNYEAQ. The CDR3 DNA reads TGTGCCAGCAGCTTAGGCAGGGACTATGGCTACACCTTC. This gives the protein CASSLGRDYGYTF.

The chain combines TRBV5-6 with TRBJ1-5; 8 bases map to TRBD1. Trimming removed 3 bases from V and 9 bases from J; junction bases left unmatched: 11. The CDR3 is 15 residues long. The germline V gene has CDR1 SGHDT and CDR2 YYEEEE. The CDR3 region is CASSSLVQGDRPQHF. CDR3 nucleotides: TGTGCCAGCAGCTCCTTAGTACAGGGGGATCGGCCCCAGCATTTT.

The chain carries TRBV4-1 and TRBJ2-7, with a weak D call TRBD1 (6 bases). V dropped 1 base and J dropped 3 bases, with 13 bases sitting between them. The CDR3 loop spans 15 amino acids. Germline assignment: CDR1 MGHRA and CDR2 YSYEKL. CDR3 sequence (DNA): TGCGCCAGCAGCCAAGTTGCAGGGGTTAACTACGAGCAGTACTTC. Protein: CASSQVAGVNYEQYF.

The chain combines TRBV4-2 with TRBJ1-5; a weak D match, TRBD1 (5 bases). CDR1 and CDR2 (germline): LGHNA, YNFKEQ. Trimming removed 0 bases at V and 2 bases at J, with 14 bases between. This CDR3 spans 17 amino acids. The chain's CDR3 is CASSQDIAGGGNQPQHF. In nucleotides, the CDR3 is TGTGCCAGCAGCCAAGATATAGCGGGGGGAGGCAATCAGCCCCAGCATTTT.

The chain combines TRBV6-1 with TRBJ1-2, with D tentatively TRBD1 (6 bases). The CDR3 consists of 14 residues. Germline CDR1 is MNHNS and CDR2 is SASEGT. The ends were cut back, 4 bases at V and 4 bases at J, with 13 bases in the middle. The CDR3, as DNA: TGTGCCAGCAGTGGGGGCAGGGGTGGCTATGGCTACACCTTC. Protein: CASSGGRGGYGYTF.

The chain joins TRBV7-9 to TRBJ2-7, with TRBD1 matching 10 bases. The junction had 11 bases not matched to a gene; V was cut back by 5 bases and J by 4 bases. The germline V gene has CDR1 SEHNR and CDR2 FQNEAQ (reference sequence). This CDR3 has 16 amino acids. Here the CDR3 reads CASSRLPGQGTYEQYF. For the CDR3, the DNA is TGTGCCAGCAGCCGATTGCCGGGACAGGGGACTTACGAGCAGTACTTC. Based on the CDR3 plus reference TRBV7-9 and TRBJ2-7, the full variable domain is DTGVSQNPRHKITKRGQNVTFRCDPISEHNRLYWYRQTLGQGPEFLTYFQNEAQLEKSRLLSDRFSAERPKGSFSTLEIQRTEQGDSAMYLCASSRLPGQGTYEQYFGPGTRLTVT.

The V call is TRBV6-1, the J call TRBJ1-1; D is undetermined. CDR3 length: 12 residues. V lost 4 bases and J 5 bases, leaving 8 bases between the germline ends. Germline V lookup: CDR1 MNHNS, CDR2 SASEGT. CDR3 protein: CASSARSTEAFF. In nucleotides, the CDR3 is TGTGCCAGCAGTGCAAGGAGTACTGAAGCTTTCTTT.

Here the CDR3 reads CAISEPGREQFF. CDR3 nucleotides: TGTGCCATCAGTGAACCTGGGCGAGAGCAGTTCTTC. V usage is TRBV10-3 and J usage is TRBJ2-1; D unresolved. There are 12 residues in the CDR3. The germline V and J ends were trimmed by 3 bases and 10 bases, with 10 bases remaining between them. Germline CDR1 reads ENHRY; CDR2 reads SYGVKD.

This clone was detected once. CDR3 residues: CASSLGGRNTEAFF. For the CDR3, the DNA is TGTGCCAGCAGCTTAGGCGGGAGGAACACTGAAGCTTTCTTT. The rearrangement uses TRBV11-2 and TRBJ1-1; D call uncertain. There are 14 residues in the CDR3. Germline V gene data show CDR1 as SGHAT and CDR2 as FQNNGV. Trimming removed 1 base from V and 1 base from J, with 7 bases in between. The full variable domain, completed using reference TRBV11-2 and TRBJ1-1, is EAGVAQSPRYKIIEKRQSVAFWCNPISGHATLYWYQQILGQGPKLLIQFQNNGVVDDSQLPKDRFSAERLKGVDSTLKIQPAKLEDSAVYLCASSLGGRNTEAFFGQGTRLTVV.

This clone came up once. The chain uses TRBV7-9 and TRBJ2-3; weak D call: TRBD1 (6 bases). This CDR3 contains 17 residues. Trimming pared 4 bases from V and 5 bases from J, leaving 22 bases between. Germline V gene data show CDR1 as SEHNR and CDR2 as FQNEAQ (reference sequence). The CDR3 nucleotides read TGTGCCAGCAGCTCAAACCCGGGACAATTAATTGGAGATACGCAGTATTTT. Protein: CASSSNPGQLIGDTQYF.

The CDR3 spells CASSELSKQGTQYF. The CDR3, as DNA: TGTGCCAGCAGTGAACTTAGTAAACAGGGGACCCAGTACTTC. The chain uses TRBV2 and TRBJ2-5, with D tentatively TRBD1 (6 bases). V shed 2 bases and J shed 7 bases, with 14 bases lying between them. Per the germline V gene, CDR1 is SNHLY and CDR2 is FYNNEI. The CDR3 extends over 14 amino acids.

This chain links TRBV27 with TRBJ1-1; possibly TRBD1 for D (5 bases). This CDR3 has 13 residues. The ends were cut back, 5 bases at V and 7 bases at J, with 14 bases in the middle. Per the germline V gene, CDR1 is MNHEY and CDR2 is SMNVEV (reference sequence). In DNA, the CDR3 is TGTGCCAGCAGTCCAAGGGGTTCCATTGAAGCTTTCTTT. It encodes CASSPRGSIEAFF.

This clone was seen a handful of times. The chain couples TRBV7-9 to TRBJ2-1; 11 nucleotides align to TRBD2. Germline trimming cut 6 bases from V and 0 bases from J; bases unmatched to any gene: 7. Per the germline V gene, CDR1 is SEHNR and CDR2 is FQNEAQ (reference sequence). This CDR3 has 17 amino acids. The CDR3 DNA is TGTGCCAGCAGTCGCAGTAGCGGGAGGGGCTCCTACAATGAGCAGTTCTTC. It encodes CASSRSSGRGSYNEQFF.

The DNA of the CDR3 is TGTGCCAGCAGCTATGCAGGGGACCAGTACGAGCAGTACTTC. Amino acids: CASSYAGDQYEQYF. The chain combines TRBV6-1 with TRBJ2-7; D is perhaps TRBD1 (6 bases). Trimming shortened V by 6 bases and J by 4 bases, and 16 bases separated the two germline ends. The CDR3 consists of 14 residues. The germline CDR1 and CDR2 sequences are MNHNS and SASEGT.

J is TRBJ2-1 and V is TRBV5-1; 15 bases match TRBD2. Per the germline V gene, CDR1 is SGHRS and CDR2 is YFSETQ. V gave up 3 bases and J gave up 2 bases; unmatched junction bases: 6. CDR3 length: 18 amino acids. CDR3 sequence: CASSSGTSGGRTYNEQFF. Written as DNA, the CDR3 is TGCGCCAGCAGCTCGGGGACTAGCGGGGGGCGAACCTACAATGAGCAGTTCTTC.

This sequence joins TRBV29-1 and TRBJ2-2, with D maybe TRBD2 (6 bases). CDR1 is SQVTM and CDR2 is ANQGSEA in the germline V gene. This CDR3 is 13 amino acids long. Trimming removed 4 bases at V and 7 bases at J, with 13 bases between. CDR3 loop: CSVVGGTGGELFF. The CDR3 nucleotides are TGCAGCGTTGTGGGCGGGACGGGCGGGGAGCTGTTTTTT.

The chain couples TRBV18 to TRBJ2-3; D gene unclear. The V gene's germline CDR1 is KGHSH and CDR2 LQKENI. The CDR3 length is 15 residues. V shed 2 bases and J shed 0 bases, with 9 bases lying between them. This chain's CDR3 is CASSPYQKSTDTQYF. The CDR3 bases are TGTGCCAGCTCACCATACCAGAAGAGCACAGATACGCAGTATTTT.

The chain employs TRBV6-1 and TRBJ1-5, with D maybe TRBD1 (6 bases). V lost 2 bases and J lost 3, with 14 bases in between. There are 16 residues in the CDR3. Germline CDR1 is MNHNS and CDR2 is SASEGT. CDR3 region: CASSERGRGNNQPQHF. The CDR3 region has the DNA TGTGCCAGCAGTGAACGGGGCAGGGGAAACAATCAGCCCCAGCATTTT.

The rearrangement links TRBV5-4 to TRBJ1-2, with TRBD1 identical over 9 bases. The CDR3 extends over 11 amino acids. Looked up from germline, CDR1 is SGHNT and CDR2 is YYREEE (reference sequence). Trimming cost V 3 bases and J 12 bases; bases outside gene matches: 3. The CDR3 spells CASSSTGGNTF. CDR3 nucleotide sequence: TGTGCCAGCAGCTCGACAGGGGGGAACACCTTC.

The chain combines TRBV6-4 with TRBJ1-1, with D possibly TRBD1 on 6 matching bases. The V and J ends lost 4 bases and 1 base respectively, with 7 bases between them. Germline V gene sequence: CDR1 MRHNA, CDR2 SNTAGT. The length of the CDR3 is 13 residues. DNA of the CDR3: TGTGCCAGCAGTGTACAGGGGAACACTGAAGCTTTCTTT. Its translation is CASSVQGNTEAFF.

J is TRBJ2-2 and V is TRBV7-9; 7 bases agree with TRBD2. Unmatched junction bases numbered 0, after V lost 1 base and J lost 1 base. The CDR3 is made up of 15 amino acids. Germline V lookup: CDR1 SEHNR, CDR2 FQNEAQ (reference sequence). CDR3 in amino acids: CASSLVAGNTGELFF. In DNA form, the CDR3 reads TGTGCCAGCAGCTTAGTAGCGGGGAACACCGGGGAGCTGTTTTTT.

This clone was detected only a few times. The V gene is TRBV27, the J gene TRBJ1-2; 9 positions match TRBD1. The CDR3 is 12 residues long. Trimming cost V 6 bases and J 8 bases; bases outside gene matches: 4. Per the germline V gene, CDR1 is MNHEY and CDR2 is SMNVEV (reference sequence). DNA of the CDR3: TGTGCCAGCAGAAACAGGGGGCGAGGCTACACCTTC. Amino acids: CASRNRGRGYTF.

V and J are TRBV16 and TRBJ1-5, with D hard to call. The CDR3 has 14 amino acids. The germline V gene has CDR1 KGHSY and CDR2 FQNENV. Trimming cost V 2 bases and J 1 base, with 6 bases left between them. The CDR3 loop is CASSQVSSNQPQHF. CDR3 in DNA: TGTGCCAGCAGCCAAGTAAGCAGCAATCAGCCCCAGCATTTT.